The 20 T cell receptor beta chains reported below all come from one sample, sequenced in a study of T cell repertoires in cytomegalovirus infection. Using its own MiXCR run on the reads, TCRdb lists one record per CDR3 protein. The sample consists of roughly 920,000 distinct CDR3 sequences, around 29% of them appearing once. No antigens are known for them. Sequencing used cultured CD8+ T cells from PBMCs, obtained from culture after CMV antigen stimulation. Receptor source: a human donor in good health (CMV status not recorded). Some clones in this sample may be carry-over from other donors' samples.

The chain uses TRBV5-4 and TRBJ1-6; D unresolved. Trimming shortened V by 4 bases and J by 11 bases, and 13 bases separated the two germline ends. Germline V gene data show CDR1 as SGHNT and CDR2 as YYREEE (reference sequence). This CDR3 has 13 residues. The DNA for the CDR3 is TGTGCCAGCAGCCCAGGCTCTGGGGCACCCCTCCACTTT. Amino acids: CASSPGSGAPLHF.

This clonotype was observed a few times. The chain employs TRBV7-9 and TRBJ2-7; D may be TRBD2 (5 bases). CDR3 size: 12 residues. V gave up 5 bases and J gave up 9 bases, with 14 bases separating them. In germline, CDR1 is SEHNR, CDR2 FQNEAQ (reference sequence). This CDR3 is CASSLGGRGQYF. The CDR3 DNA follows: TGTGCCAGCAGCCTAGGCGGGCGCGGGCAGTACTTC.

The genes are TRBV2 and TRBJ1-5; D remains ambiguous. CDR1 SNHLY and CDR2 FYNNEI come from the germline V gene. The CDR3 has 13 amino acids. The germline V and J ends were trimmed by 9 bases and 0 bases, with 9 bases remaining between them. The CDR3 is CARGDISNQPQHF. The CDR3 DNA sequence: TGTGCCAGAGGAGATATTAGCAATCAGCCCCAGCATTTT.

This clonotype has ten or more counts. The CDR3 region is CASSYNLGLAEQFF. The CDR3 DNA is TGTGCCAGCAGTTACAATCTGGGACTAGCAGAGCAGTTCTTC. This chain links TRBV6-5 with TRBJ2-1, with 9 bases identical to TRBD2. CDR1 is MNHEY, CDR2 SVGAGI, per germline. The CDR3 is 14 amino acids. V shed 2 bases, J shed 10 bases, and the junction held 6 bases outside the gene matches.

The genes are TRBV27 and TRBJ2-1, with D possibly matching TRBD1 (6 bases). This CDR3 spans 15 amino acids. V lost 3 bases, J lost 7 bases, and 16 bases lay in between. Germline lookup yields CDR1 MNHEY and CDR2 SMNVEV (reference sequence). CDR3 region: CASSFQGPTGNEQFF. In DNA form, the CDR3 reads TGTGCCAGCAGTTTTCAGGGGCCCACCGGGAATGAGCAGTTCTTC.

A few counts support this clonotype. V usage is TRBV2 and J usage is TRBJ2-1; 8 bases match TRBD2. The germline V gene has CDR1 SNHLY and CDR2 FYNNEI. The CDR3 loop spans 15 amino acids. Trimming removed 3 bases from V and 8 bases from J; junction bases left unmatched: 9. The CDR3 coding sequence is TGTGCCAGCAGTGAGGGTCGGGGGGGCTTGGATGAGCAGTTCTTC. Residues: CASSEGRGGLDEQFF. The full variable domain, with the rest looked up from reference TRBV2 and TRBJ2-1, is EPEVTQTPSHQVTQMGQEVILRCVPISNHLYFYWYRQILGQKVEFLVSFYNNEISEKSEIFDDQFSVERPDGSNFTLKIRSTKLEDSAMYFCASSEGRGGLDEQFFGPGTRLTVL.

There are a few counts of this clonotype. The V and J genes are TRBV29-1 and TRBJ1-2, with D possibly being TRBD1 (5 bases). Germline CDR1 is SQVTM and CDR2 is ANQGSEA. Trimming pared 2 bases from V and 3 bases from J, leaving 7 bases between. The CDR3 is 12 amino acids. In DNA, the CDR3 is TGCAGCGTTGAATCAGGGCACTATGGCTACACCTTC. It is translated as CSVESGHYGYTF.

The count of this clonotype is one. A read error is possible here, since a much larger clone lies one base away. The rearrangement uses TRBV7-8 and TRBJ1-6, with a weak D call TRBD1 (5 bases). Germline assignment: CDR1 SGHVS and CDR2 FQNEAQ. This CDR3 comprises 14 residues. The CDR3 DNA sequence: TGTGCCAGCAGGGGACGGAGGTCCAATTCACCCTTCCACTTT. Its protein is CASRGRRSNSPFHF.

The V and J genes are TRBV12-3 or TRBV12-4 and TRBJ2-5, with 9 bases lining up with TRBD2. The junction had 9 bases not matched to a gene; V was cut back by 4 bases and J by 0 bases. There are 17 residues in the CDR3. The CDR3 reads CASSSVAGVFYQETQYF. CDR3 in DNA: TGTGCCAGCAGTTCGGTAGCGGGGGTCTTTTACCAAGAGACCCAGTACTTC.

The gene calls are TRBV27 and TRBJ1-1; D gene unclear. Germline values: CDR1 MNHEY, CDR2 SMNVEV (reference sequence). CDR3 length: 15 residues. V shed 0 bases and J shed 5 bases, with 13 bases lying between them. Written as DNA, the CDR3 is TGTGCCAGCAGTTTATCAGAGGGTGCAGGAACTGAAGCTTTCTTT. This gives the protein CASSLSEGAGTEAFF.

This clonotype turned up a few times. The chain uses TRBV7-9 and TRBJ2-7; D is possibly TRBD1 (5 bases). Trimming took 1 base from V and 6 from J, leaving 7 bases between them. The CDR3 extends over 12 amino acids. Looked up from germline, CDR1 is SEHNR and CDR2 is FQNEAQ (reference sequence). CDR3 amino acids: CASSLGTGEQYF. In nucleotides, the CDR3 is TGTGCCAGCAGCTTAGGTACAGGCGAGCAGTACTTC.

The chain is built from TRBV4-3 and TRBJ2-1; D is uncertain. Germline CDR1 LGHNA, CDR2 YSLEER. V lost 0 bases, J lost 5 bases, and 11 bases lay in between. This CDR3 contains 15 residues. In DNA form, the CDR3 reads TGCGCCAGCAGCCAAGATTGGGTCGGGCACAATGAGCAGTTCTTC. It codes for CASSQDWVGHNEQFF.

The gene calls are TRBV28 and TRBJ2-7; D unclear. The CDR3 is 13 amino acids. V was pared by 3 bases and J by 3 bases, with 9 bases between. Germline-derived CDR1 and CDR2 are MDHEN and SYDVKM. This CDR3 reads CASSFARNYEQYV. The CDR3 DNA is TGTGCCAGCAGTTTCGCACGGAACTACGAGCAGTACGTC.

The V call is TRBV5-1, the J call TRBJ1-1; TRBD1 is a possible D gene (5 bases). Germline V gene sequence: CDR1 SGHRS, CDR2 YFSETQ. Trimming took 3 bases from V and 5 from J, leaving 14 bases between them. The CDR3 extends over 14 amino acids. The CDR3 sequence: CASSSVGTETEAFF. The CDR3 DNA follows: TGCGCCAGCAGCTCGGTGGGGACTGAGACTGAAGCTTTCTTT.

The V call is TRBV6-1, the J call TRBJ2-7; no clear D. Germline lookup yields CDR1 MNHNS and CDR2 SASEGT. The CDR3 runs to 9 residues. Trimming left V 9 bases short and J 5 bases short, with 5 bases between. The CDR3: CASGHEQYF. The CDR3 DNA follows: TGTGCCAGTGGTCACGAGCAGTACTTC.

This clonotype occurred a few times. The V and J genes are TRBV19 and TRBJ2-4; 7 bases match TRBD1. Germline V gives CDR1 LNHDA, CDR2 SQIVND (reference sequence). The CDR3 contains 14 residues. V lost 5 bases to trimming and J lost 6 bases; unmatched junction nucleotides: 7. The CDR3 coding sequence is TGTGCCAGTAGTCGACAGGGCGAGGGAAACATTCAGTACTTC. This gives the protein CASSRQGEGNIQYF.

The rearrangement links TRBV4-1 to TRBJ1-1; D possibly corresponds to TRBD1 (5 bases). The CDR3 sequence is 17 residues long. The germline V gene encodes CDR1 MGHRA and CDR2 YSYEKL. V shed 5 bases and J shed 1 base, with 20 bases lying between them. CDR3 sequence: CASSRRGGQLENTEAFF. The DNA for the CDR3 is TGCGCCAGCAGCAGGAGGGGCGGGCAGCTGGAGAACACTGAAGCTTTCTTT.

V is TRBV5-6 and J is TRBJ1-2; no reliable D call. This CDR3 spans 14 amino acids. V was shortened by 4 bases and J by 8 bases, with 18 bases between the two germline ends. Germline loops: CDR1 SGHDT, CDR2 YYEEEE. The DNA of the CDR3 is TGTGCCAGCAGCGCCCCCCCGGGCCTTCGGGGCTACACCTTC. Translating it yields CASSAPPGLRGYTF.

This chain links TRBV5-5 with TRBJ1-6; no definite D call. The CDR3 runs to 17 residues. CDR1 and CDR2 from the germline V gene are SGHKS and YYEKEE (reference sequence). Trimming cost V 6 bases and J 7 bases, with 23 bases left between them. The DNA of the CDR3 is TGTGCCAGCACCTCAAGTTTACGGACTGAGCTAAATTCACCCCTCCACTTT. This gives the protein CASTSSLRTELNSPLHF.

The DNA of the CDR3 is TGCGCCAGCGGGAAGTCGGGGCAGCAAAACATTCAGTACTTC. It encodes CASGKSGQQNIQYF. V is TRBV5-1 and J is TRBJ2-4; either TRBD1 or TRBD2 may supply D (5 bases each). Germline values: CDR1 SGHRS, CDR2 YFSETQ. The CDR3 contains 14 residues. V was cut by 7 bases and J by 5 bases, with 16 bases left in between.